This TCR beta chain was observed in a study of blood T cell repertoires in COVID-19. Study-wide context: Samples of COVID-19 (acute and convalescent) were obtained from the United States, Italy and Spain. Nucleic acid was either cDNA or gDNA, and it came from T cells, B-cell-depleted T cells, or PBMCs.

In the study's own analysis: Reference gene primers were amplified, and this amplification served to estimate nucleated cell counts. Assay used: immunoSEQ multiplex PCR; TCRdb lists only in-frame clones, some missing. That table supplies the V and J calls and clone size; D and trimming were determined from the DNA. Of about 200,000 clones in the sample, approximately 85% were seen once. While infection was still active, Seattle patients were enrolled and then followed longitudinally. The sequencing input was peripheral blood. This receptor was identified in a woman aged 70-85 years with COVID-19, enrolled during active disease.

The CDR3: CATSDSIPRSGKDTQYF. CDR3 nucleotides: TGTGCCACCAGTGATTCCATCCCCCGGAGCGGGAAAGATACGCAGTATTTT. The chain recombines TRBV24-1 with TRBJ2-3; TRBD2 matches at 7 bases. This CDR3 has 17 residues. Looked up from germline, CDR1 is KGHDR and CDR2 is SFDVKD. V trimming: 2 bases; J trimming: 5 bases; junction bases outside the gene matches: 12.